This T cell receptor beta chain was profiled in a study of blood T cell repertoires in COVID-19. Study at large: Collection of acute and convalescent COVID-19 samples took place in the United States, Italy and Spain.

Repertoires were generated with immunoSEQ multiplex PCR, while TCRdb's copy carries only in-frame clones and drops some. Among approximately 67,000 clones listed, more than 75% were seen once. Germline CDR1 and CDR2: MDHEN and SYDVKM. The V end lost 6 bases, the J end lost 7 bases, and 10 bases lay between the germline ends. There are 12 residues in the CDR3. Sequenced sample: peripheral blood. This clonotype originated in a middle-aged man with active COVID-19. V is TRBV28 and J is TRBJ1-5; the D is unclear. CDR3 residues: CASRVGSQPQHF. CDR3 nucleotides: TGTGCCAGCAGGGTCGGGAGCCAGCCCCAGCATTTT. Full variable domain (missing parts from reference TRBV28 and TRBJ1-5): DVKVTQSSRYLVKRTGEKVFLECVQDMDHENMFWYRQDPGLGLRLIYFSYDVKMKEKGDIPEGYSVSREKKERFSLILESASTNQTSMYLCASRVGSQPQHFGDGTRLSIL.